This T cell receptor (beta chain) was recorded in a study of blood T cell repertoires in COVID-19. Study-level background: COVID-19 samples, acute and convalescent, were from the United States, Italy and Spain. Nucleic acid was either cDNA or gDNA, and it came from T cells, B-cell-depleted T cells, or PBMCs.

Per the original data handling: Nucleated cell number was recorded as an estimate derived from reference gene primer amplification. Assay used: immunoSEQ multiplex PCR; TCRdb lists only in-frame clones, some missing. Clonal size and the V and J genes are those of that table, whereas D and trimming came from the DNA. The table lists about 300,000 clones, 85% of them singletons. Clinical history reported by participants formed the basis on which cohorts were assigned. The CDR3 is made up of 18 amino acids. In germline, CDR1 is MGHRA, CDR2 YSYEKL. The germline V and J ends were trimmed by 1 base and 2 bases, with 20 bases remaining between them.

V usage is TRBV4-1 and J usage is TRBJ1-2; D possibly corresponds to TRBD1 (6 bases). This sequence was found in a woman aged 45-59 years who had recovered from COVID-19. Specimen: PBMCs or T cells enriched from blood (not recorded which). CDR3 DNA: TGCGCCAGCAGCCAAGTTTTGGTTTGGACGCAGGGGAACTATGGCTACACCTTC. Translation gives CASSQVLVWTQGNYGYTF.